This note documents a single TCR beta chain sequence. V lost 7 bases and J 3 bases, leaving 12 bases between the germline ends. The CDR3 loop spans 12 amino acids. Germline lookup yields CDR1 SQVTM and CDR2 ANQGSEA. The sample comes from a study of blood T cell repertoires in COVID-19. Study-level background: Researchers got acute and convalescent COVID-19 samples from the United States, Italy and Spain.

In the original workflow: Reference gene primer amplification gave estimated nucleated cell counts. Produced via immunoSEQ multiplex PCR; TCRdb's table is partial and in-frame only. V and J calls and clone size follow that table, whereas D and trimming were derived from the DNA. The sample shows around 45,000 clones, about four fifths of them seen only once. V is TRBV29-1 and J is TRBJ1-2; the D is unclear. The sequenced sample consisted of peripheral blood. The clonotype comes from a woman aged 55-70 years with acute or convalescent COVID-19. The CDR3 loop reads CSAGGYDYGYTF. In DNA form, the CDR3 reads TGCAGCGCTGGAGGGTACGACTATGGCTACACCTTC.